These T cell receptor beta chains were read from a single sample in a study of prognosis after radiotherapy for stage I lung cancer. Each CDR3 protein is one row after TCRdb ran MiXCR on the multiplex PCR reads. Of about 17,000 distinct CDR3 sequences detected, over 15% appear once; the ten largest clones hold 38%. The source material was PBMCs, sampled before or after stereotactic body radiation therapy (not recorded which). The receptors here all came from a donor aged 50 or older with non-small cell lung cancer. The CDR3 runs from the conserved cysteine through the conserved F or W. The order of the fields is V gene, CDR3 length, J gene, clone size, D gene, CDR3 DNA, CDR3 protein. The D gene is left open where the match is weak. Clone size is given for some rows only: seen once, a few or many times, or a class if the clone is expanded.

v_call: TRBV9
cdr3_length: 12
j_call: TRBJ1-5
clone_size: medium-sized
d_call: .
cdr3_nt: TGTGCCAGCAGCCGAGACAATCAGCCCCAGCATTTT
cdr3_aa: CASSRDNQPQHF

v_call: TRBV7-9
cdr3_length: 16
j_call: TRBJ1-4
clone_size: many
d_call: .
cdr3_nt: TGTGCCAGCAGCTTAGATGGGCCTAAAACTAATGAAAAACTGTTTTTT
cdr3_aa: CASSLDGPKTNEKLFF

v_call: TRBV12-3/TRBV12-4
cdr3_length: 14
j_call: TRBJ1-3
clone_size: many
d_call: .
cdr3_nt: TGTGCCAGCAGTTCCGGGACCCAACTAAACACCATATATTTT
cdr3_aa: CASSSGTQLNTIYF

v_call: TRBV27
cdr3_length: 16
j_call: TRBJ1-3
clone_size: .
d_call: .
cdr3_nt: TGTGCCAGCAGTTTTCCGGGAGGACCCTCTGGAAACACCATATATTTT
cdr3_aa: CASSFPGGPSGNTIYF

v_call: TRBV3-1
cdr3_length: 15
j_call: TRBJ2-1
clone_size: many
d_call: TRBD2
cdr3_nt: TGTGCCAGCAGCCAAGTGCGGGGGGCACTGAATGAGCAGTTCTTC
cdr3_aa: CASSQVRGALNEQFF

v_call: TRBV6-7
cdr3_length: 15
j_call: TRBJ2-5
clone_size: many
d_call: .
cdr3_nt: TGTGCCAGCAGTTACACTTTCACGAAACAAGAGACCCAGTACTTC
cdr3_aa: CASSYTFTKQETQYF

v_call: TRBV14
cdr3_length: 11
j_call: TRBJ2-7
clone_size: many
d_call: .
cdr3_nt: TGTGCCAGCAGCCAAGCTTACGAGCAGTACTTC
cdr3_aa: CASSQAYEQYF

v_call: TRBV18
cdr3_length: 15
j_call: TRBJ1-4
clone_size: .
d_call: .
cdr3_nt: TGTGCCAGCTCACCACAGGACAGTACTAATGAAAAACTGGTTTTT
cdr3_aa: CASSPQDSTNEKLVF

v_call: TRBV20-1
cdr3_length: 15
j_call: TRBJ2-1
clone_size: many
d_call: .
cdr3_nt: TGCAGTGCTAGACAGACGGACCGCTCCTACAATGAGCAGTTCTTC
cdr3_aa: CSARQTDRSYNEQFF

v_call: TRBV28
cdr3_length: 15
j_call: TRBJ2-7
clone_size: .
d_call: .
cdr3_nt: TGTGCCAGCAGTTTAGGACATTCGGGCTCCTACGAGCAGTACTTC
cdr3_aa: CASSLGHSGSYEQYF

v_call: TRBV6-5
cdr3_length: 14
j_call: TRBJ1-2
clone_size: many
d_call: .
cdr3_nt: TGTGCCAGCAGTTACAAAGGGACGATCTATGGCTACACCTTC
cdr3_aa: CASSYKGTIYGYTF

v_call: TRBV5-4
cdr3_length: 15
j_call: TRBJ1-3
clone_size: many
d_call: .
cdr3_nt: TGTGCCAGCAGCAACGGACTAGGCGCTGGAAACACCATATATTTT
cdr3_aa: CASSNGLGAGNTIYF

v_call: TRBV7-9
cdr3_length: 18
j_call: TRBJ1-3
clone_size: many
d_call: TRBD1
cdr3_nt: TGTGCCAGCAGCTTAACTACGAAGACAGGGGGTATTGGAAACACCATATATTTT
cdr3_aa: CASSLTTKTGGIGNTIYF

v_call: TRBV6-1
cdr3_length: 14
j_call: TRBJ2-5
clone_size: .
d_call: .
cdr3_nt: TGTGCCAGCAGTGAAGTGCAGCTCGGGGAGACCCAGTACTTC
cdr3_aa: CASSEVQLGETQYF

v_call: TRBV9
cdr3_length: 13
j_call: TRBJ1-3
clone_size: .
d_call: .
cdr3_nt: TGTGCCAGCAGCGTAGGCGAAGGAAACACCATATATTTT
cdr3_aa: CASSVGEGNTIYF

v_call: TRBV4-1
cdr3_length: 16
j_call: TRBJ1-5
clone_size: many
d_call: .
cdr3_nt: TGCGCCAGTCGGGAGGACGGGGTACTGAGTTTTCAGCCCCAGCATTTT
cdr3_aa: CASREDGVLSFQPQHF

v_call: TRBV7-2
cdr3_length: 17
j_call: TRBJ2-2
clone_size: many
d_call: TRBD2
cdr3_nt: TGTGCCAGCAGTTTACGGACTAGCGGGAGGGCCACCGGGGAGCTGTTTTTT
cdr3_aa: CASSLRTSGRATGELFF

v_call: TRBV28
cdr3_length: 15
j_call: TRBJ2-7
clone_size: many
d_call: .
cdr3_nt: TGTGCCAGCAGTTGGCTGGGGCAGGACTCCTACGAGCAGTACTTC
cdr3_aa: CASSWLGQDSYEQYF

v_call: TRBV4-1
cdr3_length: 15
j_call: TRBJ1-4
clone_size: many
d_call: .
cdr3_nt: TGCGCCAGCAGCCAAGATATCGTAGGCGAAGAAAAACTGTTTTTT
cdr3_aa: CASSQDIVGEEKLFF

v_call: TRBV7-2
cdr3_length: 15
j_call: TRBJ2-5
clone_size: few
d_call: TRBD2
cdr3_nt: TGTGCCAGCAGCACCGGGACTAACCTAGCGGAGACCCAGTACTTC
cdr3_aa: CASSTGTNLAETQYF

v_call: TRBV6-1
cdr3_length: 15
j_call: TRBJ2-3
clone_size: many
d_call: .
cdr3_nt: TGTGCCAGCAGCACAGCCCTGTCGAGGACAGATACGCAGTATTTT
cdr3_aa: CASSTALSRTDTQYF

v_call: TRBV7-2
cdr3_length: 14
j_call: TRBJ1-5
clone_size: many
d_call: .
cdr3_nt: TGTGCCAGCAGCTTGGGCCAGAAAAATCAGCCCCAGCATTTT
cdr3_aa: CASSLGQKNQPQHF

v_call: TRBV6-1
cdr3_length: 14
j_call: TRBJ2-7
clone_size: many
d_call: TRBD1
cdr3_nt: TGTGCCAGCAACGGACCGGGACAGGGGATTAACGAGTACTTC
cdr3_aa: CASNGPGQGINEYF

v_call: TRBV24-1
cdr3_length: 13
j_call: TRBJ2-7
clone_size: once
d_call: .
cdr3_nt: TGTGCCACCAGCAGGGGGGGAACCTACGAGCAGTACTTC
cdr3_aa: CATSRGGTYEQYF

v_call: TRBV3-1
cdr3_length: 14
j_call: TRBJ1-6
clone_size: many
d_call: .
cdr3_nt: TGTGCCAGCAGGACCGGGGCGACGAATTCACCCCTCCACTTT
cdr3_aa: CASRTGATNSPLHF